This T cell receptor beta chain was obtained from a study of T-cell memory formation after mild COVID-19. Findings and limits, study-wide: There was a balanced CD4/CD8 profile in clones contracting day 15 to 85, and later expanders leaned CD4+. A second wave of clones peaked on day 37, and their SARS-CoV-2 specificity went unconfirmed. Several responding clones turned up in pre-infection memory, indicating that cross-reactive memory may have taken part.

This clonotype was counted between two and nine times. The antigen remains unidentified. TCRdb reprocessed the 5' RACE reads with MiXCR, giving one entry per CDR3 protein. Of about 350,000 distinct CDR3 sequences listed, approximately 14% are singletons. Trimming shortened V by 4 bases and J by 1 base, and 7 bases separated the two germline ends. CDR1 and CDR2 (germline): SQVTM, ANQGSEA. The length of the CDR3 is 12 residues. Sequencing input: PBMCs or a T cell subset sorted from them (not recorded which). This chain connects TRBV29-1 to TRBJ2-5; D unclear. The sequence was collected from a man younger than 35 who had mild COVID-19 (a few samples of this study predate the infection). Cell type and time point are not known. The CDR3 sequence is CSVGGSQETQYF. Written as DNA, the CDR3 is TGCAGCGTTGGCGGCAGCCAAGAGACCCAGTACTTC.